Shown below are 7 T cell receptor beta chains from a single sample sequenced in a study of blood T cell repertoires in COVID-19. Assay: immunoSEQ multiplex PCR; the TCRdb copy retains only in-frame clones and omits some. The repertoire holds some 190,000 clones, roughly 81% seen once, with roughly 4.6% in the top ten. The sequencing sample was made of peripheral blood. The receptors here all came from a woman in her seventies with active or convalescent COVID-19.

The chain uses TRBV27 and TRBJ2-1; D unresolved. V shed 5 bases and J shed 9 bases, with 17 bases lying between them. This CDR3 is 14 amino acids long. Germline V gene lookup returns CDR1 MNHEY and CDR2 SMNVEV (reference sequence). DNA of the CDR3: TGTGCCAGCAGTCCAACAATCCGGGTTGGTGAGCAGTTCTTC. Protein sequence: CASSPTIRVGEQFF.

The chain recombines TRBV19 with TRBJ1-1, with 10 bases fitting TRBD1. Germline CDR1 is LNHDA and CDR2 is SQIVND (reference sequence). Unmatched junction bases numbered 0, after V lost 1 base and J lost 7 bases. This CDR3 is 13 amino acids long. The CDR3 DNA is TGTGCCAGTAGTATAGGGACAGGGGGTGAAGCTTTCTTT. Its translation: CASSIGTGGEAFF.

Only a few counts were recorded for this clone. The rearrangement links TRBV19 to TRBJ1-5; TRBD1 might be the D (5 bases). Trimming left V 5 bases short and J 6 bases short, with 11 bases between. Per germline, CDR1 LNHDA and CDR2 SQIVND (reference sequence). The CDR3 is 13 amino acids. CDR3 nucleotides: TGTGCCAGTAGTTTGGGGGGGTCTCAGCCCCAGCATTTT. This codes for CASSLGGSQPQHF.

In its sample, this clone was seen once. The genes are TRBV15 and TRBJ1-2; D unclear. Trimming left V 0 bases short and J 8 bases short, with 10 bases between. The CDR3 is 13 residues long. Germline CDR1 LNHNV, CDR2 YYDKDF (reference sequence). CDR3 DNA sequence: TGTGCCACCAGCAGAGATGGAGTTTTGGGCTACACCTTC. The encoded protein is CATSRDGVLGYTF.

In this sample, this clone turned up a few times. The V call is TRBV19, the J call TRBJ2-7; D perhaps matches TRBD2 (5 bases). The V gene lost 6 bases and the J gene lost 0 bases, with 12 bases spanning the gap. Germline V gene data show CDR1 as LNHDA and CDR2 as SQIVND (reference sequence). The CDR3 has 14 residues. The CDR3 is CASRPSRGSYEQYF. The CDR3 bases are TGTGCCAGTAGGCCCTCTCGGGGCTCCTACGAGCAGTACTTC.

CDR3 bases: TGTGCCAGCTCACCCGGGACAGGGTCCTACGAGCAGTACTTC. It specifies CASSPGTGSYEQYF. J is TRBJ2-7 and V is TRBV18, with TRBD1 matching over 9 bases. V lost 3 bases and J lost 1; bases outside the gene matches: 1. Looked up from germline, CDR1 is KGHSH and CDR2 is LQKENI. The CDR3 spans 14 residues.

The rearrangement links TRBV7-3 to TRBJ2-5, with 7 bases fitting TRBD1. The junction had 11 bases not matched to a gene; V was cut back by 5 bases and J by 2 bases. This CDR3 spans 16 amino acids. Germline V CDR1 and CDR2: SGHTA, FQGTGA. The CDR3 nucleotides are TGTGCCAGCAGCCTTCGGACAGGCCGGAATCAAGAGACCCAGTACTTC. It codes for CASSLRTGRNQETQYF. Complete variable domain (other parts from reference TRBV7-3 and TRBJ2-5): GAGVSQTPSNKVTEKGKYVELRCDPISGHTALYWYRQSLGQGPEFLIYFQGTGAADDSGLPNDRFFAVRPEGSVSTLKIQRTERGDSAVYLCASSLRTGRNQETQYFGPGTRLLVL.